This paragraph reports one T cell receptor beta chain. The sample belongs to a study of technical replicates of blood from several donors. Germline lookup yields CDR1 MGHRA and CDR2 YSYEKL. CDR3 length: 16 residues. The V and J ends lost 0 bases and 1 base, in that order; junction bases with no gene match: 3. Method: immunoSEQ multiplex PCR; TCRdb's copy keeps in-frame clones and lacks some. The sample has more than 75,000 clones, 92% seen once. This receptor was taken from a human donor in good health. The chain uses TRBV4-1 and TRBJ2-7; 10 nucleotides agree with TRBD2. Sample: T cells isolated from PBMCs. The CDR3 protein is CASSQEAGGTSYEQYF. The CDR3 DNA reads TGCGCCAGCAGCCAAGAAGCGGGAGGGACGTCCTACGAGCAGTACTTC.